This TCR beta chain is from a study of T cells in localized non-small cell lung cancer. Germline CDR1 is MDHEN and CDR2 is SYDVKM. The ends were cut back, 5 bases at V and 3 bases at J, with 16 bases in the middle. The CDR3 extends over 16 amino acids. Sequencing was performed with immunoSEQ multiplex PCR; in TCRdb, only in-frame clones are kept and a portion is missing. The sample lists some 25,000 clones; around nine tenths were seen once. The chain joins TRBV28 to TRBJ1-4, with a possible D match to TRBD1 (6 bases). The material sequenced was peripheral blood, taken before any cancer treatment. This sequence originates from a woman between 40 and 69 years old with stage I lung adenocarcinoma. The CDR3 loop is CASSPNPGTPNEKLFF. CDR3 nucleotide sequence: TGTGCCAGCAGTCCCAACCCCGGGACACCTAATGAAAAACTGTTTTTT.